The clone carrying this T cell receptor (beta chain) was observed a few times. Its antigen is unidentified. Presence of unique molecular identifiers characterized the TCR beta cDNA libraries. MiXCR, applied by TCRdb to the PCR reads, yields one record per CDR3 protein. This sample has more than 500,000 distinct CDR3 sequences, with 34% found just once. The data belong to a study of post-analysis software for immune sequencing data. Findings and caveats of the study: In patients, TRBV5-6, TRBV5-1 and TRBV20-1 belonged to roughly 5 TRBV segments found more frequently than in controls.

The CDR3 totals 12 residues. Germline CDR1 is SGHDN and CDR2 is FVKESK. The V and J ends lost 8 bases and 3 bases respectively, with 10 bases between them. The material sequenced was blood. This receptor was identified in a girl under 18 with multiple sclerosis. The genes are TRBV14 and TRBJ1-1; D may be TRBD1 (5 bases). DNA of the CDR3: TGTGCCAGCGGTAGGGGCGACACTGAAGCTTTCTTT. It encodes CASGRGDTEAFF.